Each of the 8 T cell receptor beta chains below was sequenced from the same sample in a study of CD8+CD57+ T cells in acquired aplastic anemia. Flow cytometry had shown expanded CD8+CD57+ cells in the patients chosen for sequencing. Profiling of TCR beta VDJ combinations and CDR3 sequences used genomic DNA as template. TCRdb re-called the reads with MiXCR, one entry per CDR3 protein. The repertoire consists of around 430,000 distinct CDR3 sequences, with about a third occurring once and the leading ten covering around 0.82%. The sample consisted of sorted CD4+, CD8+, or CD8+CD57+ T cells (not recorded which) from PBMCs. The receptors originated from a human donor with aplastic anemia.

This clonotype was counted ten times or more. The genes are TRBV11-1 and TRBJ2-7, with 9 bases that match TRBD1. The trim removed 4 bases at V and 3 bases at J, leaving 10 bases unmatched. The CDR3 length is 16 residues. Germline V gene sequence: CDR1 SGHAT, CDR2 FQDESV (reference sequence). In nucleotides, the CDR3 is TGTGCCAGCAGCTCCGGGCCGGGACAGGGCGACTACGAGCAGTACTTC. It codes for CASSSGPGQGDYEQYF.

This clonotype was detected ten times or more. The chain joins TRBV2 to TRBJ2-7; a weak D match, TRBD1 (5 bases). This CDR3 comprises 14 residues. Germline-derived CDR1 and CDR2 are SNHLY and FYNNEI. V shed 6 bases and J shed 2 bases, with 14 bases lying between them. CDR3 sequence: CASRKLVDTYEQYF. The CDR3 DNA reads TGTGCCAGCAGAAAGTTAGTGGACACCTACGAGCAGTACTTC.

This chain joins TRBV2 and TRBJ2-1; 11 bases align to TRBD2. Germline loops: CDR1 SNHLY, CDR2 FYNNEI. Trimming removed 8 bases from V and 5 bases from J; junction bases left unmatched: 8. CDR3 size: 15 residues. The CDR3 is CASWIGLAGNNEQFF. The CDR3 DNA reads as TGTGCCAGCTGGATCGGACTAGCGGGCAACAATGAGCAGTTCTTC.

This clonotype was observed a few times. The CDR3 region has the DNA TGTGCCAGCAGTGAATTGGCACAAAGCACAGATACGCAGTATTTT. Its protein is CASSELAQSTDTQYF. The chain uses TRBV6-1 and TRBJ2-3; D call uncertain. V was shortened by 2 bases and J by 0 bases, with 9 bases between the two germline ends. Germline V gene lookup returns CDR1 MNHNS and CDR2 SASEGT. The CDR3 contains 15 residues.

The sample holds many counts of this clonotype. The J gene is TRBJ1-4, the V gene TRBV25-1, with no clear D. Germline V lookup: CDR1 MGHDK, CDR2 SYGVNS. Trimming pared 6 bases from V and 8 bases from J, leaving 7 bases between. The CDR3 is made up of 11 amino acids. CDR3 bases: TGTGCCAGCAGCGACGAGGAAAAACTGTTTTTT. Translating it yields CASSDEEKLFF.

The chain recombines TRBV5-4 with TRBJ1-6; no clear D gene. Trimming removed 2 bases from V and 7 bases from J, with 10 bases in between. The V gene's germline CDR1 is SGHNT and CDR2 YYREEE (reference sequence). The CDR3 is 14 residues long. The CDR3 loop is CASSFELLNSPLHF. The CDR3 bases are TGTGCCAGCAGCTTTGAACTTTTGAATTCACCCCTCCACTTT.

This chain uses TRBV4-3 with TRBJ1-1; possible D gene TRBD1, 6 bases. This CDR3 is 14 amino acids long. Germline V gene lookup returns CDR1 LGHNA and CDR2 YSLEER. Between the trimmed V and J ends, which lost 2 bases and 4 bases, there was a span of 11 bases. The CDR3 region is CASSQRGSGTEAFF. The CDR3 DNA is TGCGCCAGCAGCCAAAGGGGGTCCGGCACTGAAGCTTTCTTT.

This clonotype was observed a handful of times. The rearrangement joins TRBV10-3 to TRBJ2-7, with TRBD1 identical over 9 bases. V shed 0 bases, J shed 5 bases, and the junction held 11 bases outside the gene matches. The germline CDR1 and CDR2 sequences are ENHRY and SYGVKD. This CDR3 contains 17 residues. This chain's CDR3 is CAISESRGVGQGHEQYF. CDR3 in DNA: TGTGCCATCAGTGAGTCGCGGGGTGTGGGACAGGGTCACGAGCAGTACTTC.